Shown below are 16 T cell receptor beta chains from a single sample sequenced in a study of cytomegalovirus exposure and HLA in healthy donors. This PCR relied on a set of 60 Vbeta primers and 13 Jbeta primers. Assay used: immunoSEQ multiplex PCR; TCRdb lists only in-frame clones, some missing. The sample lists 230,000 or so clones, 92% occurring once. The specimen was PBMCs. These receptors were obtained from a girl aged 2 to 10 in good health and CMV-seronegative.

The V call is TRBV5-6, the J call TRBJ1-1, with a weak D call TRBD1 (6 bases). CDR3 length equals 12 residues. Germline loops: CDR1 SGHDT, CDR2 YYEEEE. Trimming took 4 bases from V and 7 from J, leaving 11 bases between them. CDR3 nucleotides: TGTGCCAGCAGCACAGGACAGTTTGAAGCTTTCTTT. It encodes CASSTGQFEAFF.

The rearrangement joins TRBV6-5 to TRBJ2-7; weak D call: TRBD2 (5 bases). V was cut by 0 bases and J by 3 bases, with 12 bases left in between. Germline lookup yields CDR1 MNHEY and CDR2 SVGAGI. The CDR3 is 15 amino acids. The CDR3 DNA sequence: TGTGCCAGCAGTTACTCGAACTCGAGGGTCTACGAGCAGTACTTC. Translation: CASSYSNSRVYEQYF.

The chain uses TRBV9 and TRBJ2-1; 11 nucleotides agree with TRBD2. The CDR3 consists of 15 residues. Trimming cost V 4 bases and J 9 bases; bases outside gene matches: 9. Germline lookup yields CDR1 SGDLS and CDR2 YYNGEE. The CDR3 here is CASSLLAGVGSEQFF. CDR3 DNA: TGTGCCAGCAGCTTACTAGCGGGGGTAGGAAGTGAGCAGTTCTTC.

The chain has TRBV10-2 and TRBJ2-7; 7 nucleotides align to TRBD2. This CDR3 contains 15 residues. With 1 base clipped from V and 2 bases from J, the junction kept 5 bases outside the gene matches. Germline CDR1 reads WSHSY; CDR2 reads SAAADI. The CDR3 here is CASSEWRESPYEQYF. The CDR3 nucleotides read TGCGCCAGCAGTGAGTGGCGGGAGAGCCCCTACGAGCAGTACTTC.

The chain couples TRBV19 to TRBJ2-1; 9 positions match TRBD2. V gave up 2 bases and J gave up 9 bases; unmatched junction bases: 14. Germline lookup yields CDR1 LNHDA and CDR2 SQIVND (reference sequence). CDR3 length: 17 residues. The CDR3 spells CASSISSGSESRSEQFF. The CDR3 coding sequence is TGTGCCAGTAGTATAAGTAGCGGGAGTGAGAGTCGTAGTGAGCAGTTCTTC.

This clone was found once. In DNA form, the CDR3 reads TGTGCCACCCAGGGCCAAAATCAGCCCCAGCATTTT. Its protein is CATQGQNQPQHF. This chain connects TRBV28 to TRBJ1-5; D possibly corresponds to TRBD1 (5 bases). Germline CDR1 reads MDHEN; CDR2 reads SYDVKM. V lost 10 bases, J lost 4 bases, and 11 bases lay in between. The CDR3 loop spans 12 amino acids.

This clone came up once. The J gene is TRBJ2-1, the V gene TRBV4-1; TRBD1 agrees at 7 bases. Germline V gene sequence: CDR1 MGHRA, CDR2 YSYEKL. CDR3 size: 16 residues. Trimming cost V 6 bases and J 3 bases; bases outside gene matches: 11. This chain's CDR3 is CASRPFPGTDYNEQFF. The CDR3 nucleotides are TGCGCCAGCAGACCCTTCCCGGGGACAGACTACAATGAGCAGTTCTTC.

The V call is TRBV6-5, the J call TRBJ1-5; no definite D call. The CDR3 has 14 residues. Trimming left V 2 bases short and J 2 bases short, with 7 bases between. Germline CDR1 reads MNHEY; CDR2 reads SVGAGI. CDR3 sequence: CASSYRVGNQPQHF. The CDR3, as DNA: TGTGCCAGCAGTTACCGGGTTGGCAATCAGCCCCAGCATTTT.

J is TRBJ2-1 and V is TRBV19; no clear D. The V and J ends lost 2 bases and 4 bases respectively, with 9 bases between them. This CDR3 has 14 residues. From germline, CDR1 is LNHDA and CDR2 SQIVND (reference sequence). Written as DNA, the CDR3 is TGTGCCAGTAGTATAAGCTTCTCATACAATGAGCAGTTCTTC. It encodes CASSISFSYNEQFF.

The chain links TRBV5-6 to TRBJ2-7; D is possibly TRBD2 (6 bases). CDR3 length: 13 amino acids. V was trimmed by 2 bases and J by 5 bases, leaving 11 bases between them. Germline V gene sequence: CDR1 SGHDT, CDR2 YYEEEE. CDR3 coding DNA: TGTGCCAGCAGCTTTGCGGGGTTAGACGAGCAGTACTTC. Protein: CASSFAGLDEQYF.

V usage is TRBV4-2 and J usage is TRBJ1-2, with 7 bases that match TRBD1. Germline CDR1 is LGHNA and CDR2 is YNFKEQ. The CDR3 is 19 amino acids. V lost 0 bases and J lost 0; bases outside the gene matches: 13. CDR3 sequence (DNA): TGTGCCAGCAGCCAAGATCTGACAGGGAATTCGAAAGCTAACTATGGCTACACCTTC. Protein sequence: CASSQDLTGNSKANYGYTF.

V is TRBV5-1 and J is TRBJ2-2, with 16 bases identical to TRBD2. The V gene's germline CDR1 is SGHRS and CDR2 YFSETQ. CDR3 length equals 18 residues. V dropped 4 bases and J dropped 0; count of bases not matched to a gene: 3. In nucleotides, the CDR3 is TGCGCCAGCAGCATTGGGACTAGCGGGGGGGCGAACACCGGGGAGCTGTTTTTT. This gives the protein CASSIGTSGGANTGELFF.

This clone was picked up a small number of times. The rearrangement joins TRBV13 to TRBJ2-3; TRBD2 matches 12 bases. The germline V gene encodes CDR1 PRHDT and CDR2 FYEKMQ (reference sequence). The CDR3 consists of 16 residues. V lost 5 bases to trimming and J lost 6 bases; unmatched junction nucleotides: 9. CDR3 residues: CASSSQGLAGSDTQYF. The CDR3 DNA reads TGTGCCAGCAGCAGCCAAGGACTAGCGGGAAGTGATACGCAGTATTTT. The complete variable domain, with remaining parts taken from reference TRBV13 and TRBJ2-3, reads AAGVIQSPRHLIKEKRETATLKCYPIPRHDTVYWYQQGPGQDPQFLISFYEKMQSDKGSIPDRFSAQQFSDYHSELNMSSLELGDSALYFCASSSQGLAGSDTQYFGPGTRLTVL.

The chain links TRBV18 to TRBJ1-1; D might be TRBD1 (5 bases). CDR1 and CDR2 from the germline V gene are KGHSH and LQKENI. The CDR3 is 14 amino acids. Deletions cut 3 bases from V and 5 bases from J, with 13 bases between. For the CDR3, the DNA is TGTGCCAGCTCACCGGGGGAGGGGTATACTGAAGCTTTCTTT. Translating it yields CASSPGEGYTEAFF.

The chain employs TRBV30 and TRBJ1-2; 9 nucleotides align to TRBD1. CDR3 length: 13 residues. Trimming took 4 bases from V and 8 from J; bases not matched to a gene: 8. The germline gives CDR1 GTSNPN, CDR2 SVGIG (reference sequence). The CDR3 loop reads CAWIRGTGNGYTF. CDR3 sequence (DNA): TGTGCCTGGATTAGGGGGACAGGGAACGGCTACACCTTC.

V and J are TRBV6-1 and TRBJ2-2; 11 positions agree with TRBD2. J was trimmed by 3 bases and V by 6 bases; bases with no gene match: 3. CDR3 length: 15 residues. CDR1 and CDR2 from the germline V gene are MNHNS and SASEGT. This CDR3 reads CASSAGLADTGELFF. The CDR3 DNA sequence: TGTGCCAGCAGCGCGGGACTAGCGGACACCGGGGAGCTGTTTTTT.